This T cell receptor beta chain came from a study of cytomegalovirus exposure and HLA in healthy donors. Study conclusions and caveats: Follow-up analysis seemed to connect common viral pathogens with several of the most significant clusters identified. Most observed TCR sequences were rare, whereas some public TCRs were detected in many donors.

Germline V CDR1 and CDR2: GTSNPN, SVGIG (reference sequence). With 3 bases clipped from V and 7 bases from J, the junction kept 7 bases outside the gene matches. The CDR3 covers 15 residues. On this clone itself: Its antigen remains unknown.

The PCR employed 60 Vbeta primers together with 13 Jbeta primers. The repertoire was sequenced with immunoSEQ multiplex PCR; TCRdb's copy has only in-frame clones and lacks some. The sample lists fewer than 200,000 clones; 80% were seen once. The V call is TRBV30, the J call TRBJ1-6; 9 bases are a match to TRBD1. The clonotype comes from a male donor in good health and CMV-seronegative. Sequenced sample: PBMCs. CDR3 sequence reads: CAWSQGGTGNSPLHF. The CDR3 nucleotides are TGTGCCTGGAGCCAAGGGGGGACAGGGAATTCACCCCTCCACTTT.